The 24 T cell receptor beta chains presented below share a single source sample, sequenced in a study of T cells in Graves' hyperthyroidism and ophthalmopathy. Authors of the study amplified TCR beta CDR3 regions from RNA transcripts. Primed by the HTBI set, a first-round RT-PCR was run on the TCR CDR3. TCRdb reanalysed the multiplex PCR reads using MiXCR and keeps one entry per CDR3 protein. The sample carries fewer than 750,000 distinct CDR3 sequences, about 14% recorded once. Sequences were obtained from blood. These receptors were obtained from a woman aged 40-49 years with Graves' ophthalmopathy.

There are many counts of this clonotype. The V gene is TRBV20-1, the J gene TRBJ1-1; D remains unclear. Looked up from germline, CDR1 is DFQATT and CDR2 is SNEGSKA (reference sequence). The V and J ends lost 2 bases and 5 bases respectively, with 9 bases between them. The CDR3 covers 12 residues. CDR3: CSARPRGTEAFF. The CDR3 DNA sequence: TGCAGTGCTAGACCAAGAGGGACTGAAGCTTTCTTT.

This clonotype was picked up many times. This chain links TRBV29-1 with TRBJ2-2; D uncertain. The germline V and J ends were trimmed by 6 bases and 1 base, with 6 bases remaining between them. The CDR3 is made up of 12 amino acids. From germline, CDR1 is SQVTM and CDR2 ANQGSEA. The chain's CDR3 is CSVGLNTGELFF. CDR3 sequence (DNA): TGCAGCGTCGGCTTGAACACCGGGGAGCTGTTTTTT.

A word on this clonotype: Compared with germline, one end of the junction differs, possibly owing to a read error. The rearrangement links TRBV7-2 to TRBJ2-7, with 11 positions matching TRBD1. The CDR3 spans 16 residues. Per the germline V gene, CDR1 is SGHTA and CDR2 is FQGNSA. CDR3 DNA: TGTGCCAGCAGCTTAGCGGGACAGGGGGGTTCCTACAAGCAGTACTTC. It codes for CASSLAGQGGSYKQYF.

This clonotype showed up just a few times. This chain links TRBV29-1 with TRBJ2-5; possible D gene TRBD2, 6 bases. V was pared by 7 bases and J by 0 bases, with 15 bases between. Germline V gives CDR1 SQVTM, CDR2 ANQGSEA. CDR3 length: 14 residues. In DNA, the CDR3 is TGCAGCGCTCCAGGGACTGCGTACCAAGAGACCCAGTACTTC. It is translated as CSAPGTAYQETQYF.

CDR3 nucleotide sequence: TGCAGCGTCGCAGGGGACGGGGACGAGCAGTACTTC. Translation gives CSVAGDGDEQYF. J is TRBJ2-7 and V is TRBV29-1, with D possibly being TRBD1 (6 bases). V was pared by 6 bases and J by 5 bases, with 14 bases between. This CDR3 contains 12 residues. Germline V CDR1 and CDR2: SQVTM, ANQGSEA.

There are many counts of this clonotype. V gene TRBV12-3 or TRBV12-4 combines with J gene TRBJ1-5; maybe TRBD1 (5 bases). Trimming removed 6 bases from V and 3 bases from J, with 18 bases in between. The CDR3 has 16 residues. The DNA of the CDR3 is TGTGCCAGCAGGTCGGCTAAGGACGGACACAATCAGCCCCAGCATTTT. This gives the protein CASRSAKDGHNQPQHF.

Many counts were recorded for this clonotype. The chain links TRBV28 to TRBJ2-7, with D possibly called TRBD1 or TRBD2 (6 bases each). The CDR3 contains 13 residues. Germline-derived CDR1 and CDR2 are MDHEN and SYDVKM. V lost 3 bases and J 3 bases, leaving 9 bases between the germline ends. The CDR3 loop reads CASSFGGYYEQYF. The CDR3 coding sequence is TGTGCCAGCAGTTTCGGGGGCTACTACGAGCAGTACTTC.

This clonotype was observed a handful of times. The chain employs TRBV7-2 and TRBJ1-2; D remains ambiguous. V was trimmed by 0 bases and J by 8 bases, leaving 16 bases between them. The CDR3 spans 15 residues. Germline values: CDR1 SGHTA, CDR2 FQGNSA. CDR3 region: CASSLANLLPQGYTF. CDR3 DNA sequence: TGTGCCAGCAGCTTAGCTAACCTTCTCCCGCAGGGCTACACCTTC.

This clonotype was found many times. This rearrangement joins TRBV6-2 or TRBV6-3 to TRBJ2-7; D unresolved. Germline V CDR1 and CDR2: MNHEY, SVGEGT. This CDR3 spans 15 amino acids. V lost 0 bases to trimming and J lost 0 bases, with 9 bases between them. The CDR3 DNA follows: TGTGCCAGCAGTTACTCGGCCGTCAGCTCCTACGAGCAGTACTTC. This gives the protein CASSYSAVSSYEQYF.

This clonotype was observed many times. The J gene is TRBJ1-1, the V gene TRBV10-3; 7 bases fit TRBD1. The CDR3 sequence is 14 residues long. Unmatched junction bases numbered 8, after V lost 3 bases and J lost 7 bases. CDR1 ENHRY and CDR2 SYGVKD come from the germline V gene. The CDR3 region is CAISDKGALDEAFF. The CDR3 bases are TGTGCCATCAGTGATAAGGGGGCGCTGGATGAAGCTTTCTTT.

This sequence joins TRBV11-2 and TRBJ2-2; 7 bases align to TRBD2. V dropped 4 bases and J dropped 2; count of bases not matched to a gene: 7. Germline V lookup: CDR1 SGHAT, CDR2 FQNNGV. The CDR3 has 16 residues. CDR3 nucleotides: TGTGCCAGCAGCTCCCCCGCGACTAGCAACACCGGGGAGCTGTTTTTT. It is translated as CASSSPATSNTGELFF.

This clonotype was counted many times. The gene calls are TRBV20-1 and TRBJ2-7; 9 positions match TRBD1. The junction had 4 bases not matched to a gene; V was cut back by 6 bases and J by 4 bases. In germline, CDR1 is DFQATT, CDR2 SNEGSKA (reference sequence). The CDR3 has 12 amino acids. The CDR3 protein is CSAWTGEYEQYF. The CDR3 DNA is TGCAGTGCATGGACAGGGGAATACGAGCAGTACTTC.

This clonotype was counted many times. This chain uses TRBV28 with TRBJ2-7, with 7 nucleotides matching TRBD1. The V segment lost 3 bases and the J segment 4 bases; nucleotides outside the gene matches: 12. The CDR3 has 16 amino acids. Per germline, CDR1 MDHEN and CDR2 SYDVKM. CDR3 DNA: TGTGCCAGCAGTTTGTCCCGGGACAGATCGCCTTACGAGCAGTACTTC. This sequence encodes CASSLSRDRSPYEQYF.

The chain links TRBV4-1 to TRBJ2-7; maybe TRBD2 (6 bases). Trimming pared 2 bases from V and 3 bases from J, leaving 14 bases between. This CDR3 comprises 15 residues. Per germline, CDR1 MGHRA and CDR2 YSYEKL. The CDR3 is CASSQSVGGGYEQYF. In nucleotides, the CDR3 is TGCGCCAGCAGCCAATCCGTCGGGGGTGGCTACGAGCAGTACTTC.

This clonotype was counted a few times. The chain links TRBV28 to TRBJ1-2; 9 bases are shared with TRBD1. Trimming at V came to 7 bases and at J to 7 bases, leaving 10 bases not matched to a gene. From germline, CDR1 is MDHEN and CDR2 SYDVKM. This CDR3 contains 14 residues. This CDR3 is CASKVPGQGLGYTF. The CDR3 nucleotides read TGTGCCAGCAAGGTACCGGGACAGGGTCTTGGCTACACCTTC.

The rearrangement joins TRBV15 to TRBJ2-7; TRBD1 is a possible D gene (6 bases). V was shortened by 4 bases and J by 0 bases, with 13 bases between the two germline ends. The CDR3 loop spans 15 amino acids. Germline-derived CDR1 and CDR2 are LNHNV and YYDKDF (reference sequence). Written as DNA, the CDR3 is TGTGCCACCAGCACCAGGGGACCTATCTCCTACGAGCAGTACTTC. Its translation: CATSTRGPISYEQYF.

This clonotype was counted once. V is TRBV13 and J is TRBJ1-1; D uncertain. The CDR3 has 14 amino acids. From germline, CDR1 is PRHDT and CDR2 FYEKMQ (reference sequence). V lost 3 bases and J 6 bases, leaving 14 bases between the germline ends. DNA of the CDR3: TGTGCCAGCAGCTTGAGCATACACCTCCCTGAAGCTTTCTTT. As protein: CASSLSIHLPEAFF.

This clonotype occurred many times. The V gene is TRBV6-5, the J gene TRBJ2-7; 7 positions match TRBD2. V shed 4 bases, J shed 2 bases, and the junction held 8 bases outside the gene matches. CDR3 length equals 15 residues. CDR1 and CDR2 (germline): MNHEY, SVGAGI. The chain's CDR3 is CASSFIPGLTYEQYF. DNA of the CDR3: TGTGCCAGCAGTTTTATCCCGGGACTAACCTACGAGCAGTACTTC.

This clonotype has ten or more counts. The chain joins TRBV6-1 to TRBJ1-6; no reliable D call. The germline CDR1 and CDR2 sequences are MNHNS and SASEGT. V was clipped by 6 bases and J by 9 bases, with 9 bases between them. The CDR3 is made up of 12 amino acids. CDR3 nucleotide sequence: TGTGCCAGCAGATTGACATCTTCACCCCTCCACTTT. Its translation is CASRLTSSPLHF.

This clonotype was recorded a few times. The chain carries TRBV5-1 and TRBJ2-3; the match to TRBD1 covers 8 bases. Germline V lookup: CDR1 SGHRS, CDR2 YFSETQ. The V and J ends lost 8 bases and 3 bases, in that order; junction bases with no gene match: 17. The CDR3 length is 17 residues. This chain's CDR3 is CASVDRGSAFETDTQYF. The CDR3 DNA reads TGCGCCAGTGTCGACAGGGGTTCGGCGTTTGAAACAGATACGCAGTATTTT.

This clonotype was observed many times. CDR3 in amino acids: CATSSYTGELFF. CDR3 nucleotides: TGTGCCACCAGTAGTTATACCGGGGAGCTGTTTTTT. This rearrangement joins TRBV15 to TRBJ2-2; D remains unclear. Germline-derived CDR1 and CDR2 are LNHNV and YYDKDF (reference sequence). Trimming shortened V by 6 bases and J by 5 bases, and 7 bases separated the two germline ends. This CDR3 has 12 residues.

This clonotype has a count of ten or more. V is TRBV6-5 and J is TRBJ2-4; D tentatively fits TRBD1 or TRBD2 (5 bases each). CDR1 and CDR2 from the germline V gene are MNHEY and SVGAGI. The CDR3 has 16 residues. V was cut by 5 bases and J by 5 bases, with 19 bases left in between. As DNA, the CDR3 is TGTGCCAGCAGTCTTACTAGAAGGGACGGCCAAAACATTCAGTACTTC. This translates into CASSLTRRDGQNIQYF.

The rearrangement joins TRBV28 to TRBJ2-7; TRBD2 matches at 12 bases. CDR1 MDHEN and CDR2 SYDVKM come from the germline V gene. J was trimmed by 3 bases and V by 6 bases; bases with no gene match: 6. The CDR3 runs 15 residues. The CDR3 DNA sequence: TGTGCCAGCAGATCAACGACTAGCGGGAGCTACGAGCAGTACTTC. Translated: CASRSTTSGSYEQYF.

Only a few counts were recorded for this clonotype. V and J are TRBV30 and TRBJ1-1; 7 bases map to TRBD1. Trimming cost V 5 bases and J 2 bases; bases outside gene matches: 2. The CDR3 is made up of 12 amino acids. The V gene's germline CDR1 is GTSNPN and CDR2 SVGIG (reference sequence). CDR3 amino acids: CAWGTENTEAFF. Written as DNA, the CDR3 is TGTGCCTGGGGGACAGAAAACACTGAAGCTTTCTTT.